These 32 T cell receptor beta chains were sequenced from one sample in a study of blood T cells in healthy people across ages. For the second PCR, which ran for roughly 6 to 12 cycles, a sample-barcoded 5' primer and a J-beta primer mix were used. TCRdb called the 5' RACE reads again in MiXCR, with one record for every CDR3 protein. The data show roughly 1,100,000 distinct CDR3 sequences, approximately 25% seen once. This same sample was also part of a study on T cells of mothers and their children.

Sequencing input: blood. The receptor source for this set is a girl aged 2 to 10 in good health.

The chain is built from TRBV10-1 and TRBJ1-1; unclear D gene. CDR1 and CDR2 from the germline V gene are WNHNN and SYGVQD (reference sequence). CDR3 length: 13 amino acids. V lost 6 bases and J lost 1, with 9 bases in between. CDR3 amino acids: CASRADTNTEAFF. CDR3 in DNA: TGCGCCAGCAGAGCTGACACGAACACTGAAGCTTTCTTT.

A single count supports this clonotype. The chain combines TRBV12-3 or TRBV12-4 with TRBJ2-3; D may correspond to TRBD1 or TRBD2 (6 bases each). The CDR3 is 17 residues long. The germline V and J ends were trimmed by 5 bases and 3 bases, with 21 bases remaining between them. Written as DNA, the CDR3 is TGTGCCAGCAGTCCAGGGGAGGACAGCAGCTGGACAGATACGCAGTATTTT. Amino acids: CASSPGEDSSWTDTQYF.

This clonotype was seen a few times. The chain employs TRBV29-1 and TRBJ2-3; D not resolved. Trimming took off 5 bases at V and 6 bases at J, with 12 bases between the two ends. CDR1 and CDR2 from the germline V gene are SQVTM and ANQGSEA. The CDR3 consists of 12 residues. The CDR3 loop is CSVSSTRDTQYF. The CDR3 nucleotides read TGCAGCGTTTCGTCCACACGGGATACGCAGTATTTT.

This clonotype was found a few times. The rearrangement uses TRBV20-1 and TRBJ2-3; tentatively, D is TRBD2 (5 bases). The CDR3 loop spans 15 amino acids. CDR1 is DFQATT and CDR2 is SNEGSKA in the germline V gene (reference sequence). V was shortened by 0 bases and J by 1 base, with 11 bases between the two germline ends. Here the CDR3 DNA reads TGCAGTGCTAGAGAGCGGGTTGCGGGCACAGATACGCAGTATTTT. It translates to CSARERVAGTDTQYF.

The chain couples TRBV9 to TRBJ1-2; TRBD1 is a possible D gene (6 bases). This CDR3 is built from 13 residues. V was cut by 2 bases and J by 7 bases, with 12 bases left in between. Germline V gene lookup returns CDR1 SGDLS and CDR2 YYNGEE. CDR3 amino acids: CASSVGGWGGYTF. CDR3 nucleotides: TGTGCCAGCAGCGTCGGGGGCTGGGGTGGCTACACCTTC.

This clonotype was counted a few times. V is TRBV29-1 and J is TRBJ1-3; 7 positions agree with TRBD1. This CDR3 is built from 14 residues. Unmatched junction bases numbered 6, after V lost 4 bases and J lost 3 bases. The V gene's germline CDR1 is SQVTM and CDR2 ANQGSEA. CDR3 sequence reads: CSVGTGENGNTIYF. CDR3 nucleotide sequence: TGCAGCGTTGGTACAGGGGAAAATGGAAACACCATATATTTT.

This chain links TRBV29-1 with TRBJ2-7, with D uncertain. V dropped 3 bases and J dropped 5 bases, with 14 bases sitting between them. Germline V gene data show CDR1 as SQVTM and CDR2 as ANQGSEA. The CDR3 has 13 residues. This CDR3 reads CSVESASADEQYF. CDR3 DNA: TGCAGCGTTGAGTCGGCAAGTGCTGACGAGCAGTACTTC.

The chain employs TRBV7-9 and TRBJ1-5; 7 bases fit TRBD1. This CDR3 has 14 residues. Looked up from germline, CDR1 is SEHNR and CDR2 is FQNEAQ (reference sequence). V trimming: 6 bases; J trimming: 11 bases; junction bases outside the gene matches: 13. CDR3 sequence: CASSDRAPNAAQHF. CDR3 nucleotide sequence: TGTGCCAGCAGTGACAGGGCCCCGAATGCGGCCCAGCATTTT. Looking up the rest from reference TRBV7-9 and TRBJ1-5 gives the full variable domain: DTGVSQNPRHKITKRGQNVTFRCDPISEHNRLYWYRQTLGQGPEFLTYFQNEAQLEKSRLLSDRFSAERPKGSFSTLEIQRTEQGDSAMYLCASSDRAPNAAQHFGDGTRLSIL.

This clonotype was seen only a few times. This chain uses TRBV5-1 with TRBJ2-7; possibly TRBD1 for D (6 bases). The V gene's germline CDR1 is SGHRS and CDR2 YFSETQ. The CDR3 spans 14 residues. Trimming left V 4 bases short and J 0 bases short, with 11 bases between. This CDR3 is CASSVLDSSYEQYF. CDR3 in DNA: TGCGCCAGCAGCGTACTGGACAGCTCCTACGAGCAGTACTTC. The full variable domain, in which reference TRBV5-1 and TRBJ2-7 provide the parts outside the CDR3, is KAGVTQTPRYLIKTRGQQVTLSCSPISGHRSVSWYQQTPGQGLQFLFEYFSETQRNKGNFPGRFSGRQFSNSRSEMNVSTLELGDSALYLCASSVLDSSYEQYFGPGTRLTVT.

The chain is built from TRBV13 and TRBJ1-2; no firm D call. Germline loops: CDR1 PRHDT, CDR2 FYEKMQ (reference sequence). Trimming removed 2 bases from V and 2 bases from J, with 6 bases in between. CDR3 length: 13 amino acids. The CDR3 DNA reads TGTGCCAGCAGCTTACAACGGAACTATGGCTACACCTTC. Translating gives CASSLQRNYGYTF.

This clonotype appeared a few times. V and J are TRBV11-2 and TRBJ1-2; D perhaps matches TRBD1 (5 bases). The CDR3 runs 15 residues. Trimming removed 7 bases at V and 3 bases at J, with 18 bases between. Germline CDR1 SGHAT, CDR2 FQNNGV. In nucleotides, the CDR3 is TGTGCCAGCACCAAACGGGCGGGGGATGACTATGGCTACACCTTC. Translation gives CASTKRAGDDYGYTF.

The genes are TRBV11-1 and TRBJ2-7; possibly TRBD2 for D (5 bases). The ends were cut back, 3 bases at V and 7 bases at J, with 13 bases in the middle. The CDR3 extends over 13 amino acids. CDR1 SGHAT and CDR2 FQDESV come from the germline V gene (reference sequence). The CDR3 here is CASSFFRGVEQYF. CDR3 nucleotide sequence: TGTGCCAGCAGCTTTTTCCGGGGTGTGGAGCAGTACTTC.

This clonotype was observed a handful of times. The chain joins TRBV6-1 to TRBJ2-5; 10 nucleotides line up with TRBD2. V dropped 10 bases and J dropped 2; count of bases not matched to a gene: 10. This CDR3 has 15 amino acids. CDR1 and CDR2 (germline): MNHNS, SASEGT. In DNA form, the CDR3 reads TGTGCCACCCCTTCGGGACTAGCGTTTCAAGAGACCCAGTACTTC. Its translation: CATPSGLAFQETQYF.

The chain couples TRBV6-1 to TRBJ1-2; 9 nucleotides match TRBD1. The J segment lost 8 bases and the V segment lost 3 bases, leaving 10 bases of the junction unmatched. The CDR3 has 15 amino acids. Germline-derived CDR1 and CDR2 are MNHNS and SASEGT. CDR3: CASSDGYTGGDGYTF. CDR3 DNA: TGTGCCAGCAGTGACGGATATACAGGGGGCGACGGCTACACCTTC.

With regard to this clonotype: One end of the junction fails to match germline, which may point to a read error. J is TRBJ2-5 and V is TRBV6-2 or TRBV6-3, with D hard to call. CDR3 length: 11 amino acids. Germline assignment: CDR1 MNHEY and CDR2 SVGEGT. CDR3 loop: CAGSRGVTQYF. CDR3 bases: TGTGCCGGCAGTCGCGGCGTAACCCAGTACTTC.

V usage is TRBV20-1 and J usage is TRBJ2-5; 7 bases agree with TRBD1. Germline V CDR1 and CDR2: DFQATT, SNEGSKA (reference sequence). The ends lost 0 bases at V and 2 bases at J; junction bases unmatched: 12. The CDR3 has 17 residues. The CDR3 loop reads CSARDLYETGKQETQYF. CDR3 sequence (DNA): TGCAGTGCTAGAGATCTCTACGAGACAGGGAAACAAGAGACCCAGTACTTC.

This clonotype was detected many times. This sequence joins TRBV10-3 and TRBJ2-7; TRBD2 agrees at 15 bases. The V and J ends lost 5 bases and 6 bases, in that order; junction bases with no gene match: 11. Germline loops: CDR1 ENHRY, CDR2 SYGVKD. CDR3 length equals 17 residues. CDR3 in amino acids: CAISRTSGGDRVSEQYF. CDR3 coding DNA: TGTGCCATCAGTCGGACTAGCGGGGGGGATAGAGTGAGCGAGCAGTACTTC.

The chain carries TRBV20-1 and TRBJ2-1; D is possibly TRBD2 (5 bases). The CDR3 is 16 amino acids. Germline V gene data show CDR1 as DFQATT and CDR2 as SNEGSKA (reference sequence). The V and J ends lost 2 bases and 0 bases respectively, with 14 bases between them. CDR3 protein: CSARSEDYTSYNEQFF. The CDR3 coding sequence is TGCAGTGCTAGATCCGAAGACTATACCTCCTACAATGAGCAGTTCTTC.

The sample holds a few counts of this clonotype. V is TRBV12-3 or TRBV12-4 and J is TRBJ2-6, with TRBD2 matching 10 bases. CDR3 length: 17 amino acids. Trimming removed 5 bases from V and 0 bases from J; junction bases left unmatched: 4. This chain's CDR3 is CASSGTSAFSGANVLTF. CDR3 nucleotide sequence: TGTGCCAGCAGTGGGACTAGCGCCTTCTCTGGGGCCAACGTCCTGACTTTC.

In this sample, this clonotype turned up a few times. CDR3: CSASRNRAFEQFF. CDR3 bases: TGCAGTGCTAGCAGGAATCGTGCCTTCGAGCAGTTCTTC. This chain links TRBV20-1 with TRBJ2-5; D unresolved. The J call is uncertain, as TRBJ2-1 better fits the DNA end. This CDR3 region has 13 residues. Per germline, CDR1 DFQATT and CDR2 SNEGSKA (reference sequence).

At least ten counts were recorded for this clonotype. The CDR3 loop is CASSREEVSTQYF. CDR3 DNA sequence: TGCGCCAGCAGCCGGGAAGAGGTTAGCACCCAGTACTTC. The rearrangement uses TRBV5-1 and TRBJ2-5; possible D gene TRBD2, 5 bases. This CDR3 has 13 amino acids. V dropped 4 bases and J dropped 8 bases, with 15 bases sitting between them. Germline V gene data show CDR1 as SGHRS and CDR2 as YFSETQ.

This clonotype has only a few counts. J is TRBJ2-2 and V is TRBV6-1; no definite D call. Trimming took off 0 bases at V and 7 bases at J, with 12 bases between the two ends. This CDR3 comprises 15 residues. Germline V gives CDR1 MNHNS, CDR2 SASEGT. The CDR3, as DNA: TGTGCCAGCAGTGAAGCTTCCGGCCCCGGCGGGGAGCTGTTTTTT. Its translation is CASSEASGPGGELFF.

The chain carries TRBV12-3 or TRBV12-4 and TRBJ1-4; D uncertain. The V end lost 6 bases, the J end lost 8 bases, and 10 bases lay between the germline ends. The CDR3 length is 12 residues. CDR3 DNA: TGTGCCAGCAGCCTTGGTCCGGAAAAACTGTTTTTT. Its protein is CASSLGPEKLFF.

This clonotype was picked up many times. The chain uses TRBV4-1 and TRBJ2-1; no firm D call. The V end lost 0 bases, the J end lost 8 bases, and 8 bases lay between the germline ends. Germline CDR1 and CDR2: MGHRA and YSYEKL. This CDR3 is built from 13 residues. Written as DNA, the CDR3 is TGCGCCAGCAGCCAAGACTCTGGAGATGAGCAGTTCTTC. It translates to CASSQDSGDEQFF.

This clonotype was found a few times. V is TRBV24-1 and J is TRBJ2-1; D unresolved. Germline V gene data show CDR1 as KGHDR and CDR2 as SFDVKD. The CDR3 is 16 residues long. V lost 0 bases and J 0 bases, leaving 8 bases between the germline ends. For the CDR3, the DNA is TGTGCCACCAGTGATTTGAGAGATAGCTCCTACAATGAGCAGTTCTTC. It codes for CATSDLRDSSYNEQFF.

The rearrangement joins TRBV5-1 to TRBJ2-5; 9 bases are shared with TRBD2. Per germline, CDR1 SGHRS and CDR2 YFSETQ. Trimming at V came to 0 bases and at J to 2 bases, leaving 2 bases not matched to a gene. CDR3 size: 15 residues. This CDR3 reads CASSLERGAQETQYF. The CDR3 DNA reads as TGCGCCAGCAGCTTGGAGCGGGGGGCACAAGAGACCCAGTACTTC.

This clonotype was seen more than once but under ten times. The chain has TRBV20-1 and TRBJ1-2, with D perhaps matching TRBD1 (5 bases). Looked up from germline, CDR1 is DFQATT and CDR2 is SNEGSKA (reference sequence). There are 13 residues in the CDR3. The ends were cut back, 3 bases at V and 7 bases at J, with 15 bases in the middle. The CDR3 reads CSASIQGFPGYTF. The CDR3, as DNA: TGCAGTGCTAGTATTCAGGGTTTCCCTGGCTACACCTTC.

V usage is TRBV12-3 or TRBV12-4 and J usage is TRBJ1-5; a weak D match, TRBD1 (5 bases). The CDR3 has 15 amino acids. V dropped 1 base and J dropped 4 bases, with 11 bases sitting between them. This CDR3 reads CASSLGRGENQPQHF. CDR3 sequence (DNA): TGTGCCAGCAGTTTAGGAAGGGGCGAAAATCAGCCCCAGCATTTT.

The chain is built from TRBV3-1 and TRBJ2-1; TRBD1 matches at 8 bases. V was pared by 1 base and J by 11 bases, with 4 bases of the junction left unmatched. The germline CDR1 and CDR2 sequences are LGHDT and YNNKEL (reference sequence). This CDR3 spans 13 amino acids. This CDR3 is CASSQGGDRKQFF. The DNA of the CDR3 is TGTGCCAGCAGCCAAGGTGGGGACAGGAAGCAGTTCTTC.

Only a few counts were recorded for this clonotype. This chain uses TRBV5-1 with TRBJ1-4; TRBD1 aligns across 11 bases. V was clipped by 4 bases and J by 8 bases; unmatched bases: 7. The CDR3 is 15 residues long. The germline V gene has CDR1 SGHRS and CDR2 YFSETQ. The CDR3 is CASSLQGQGGEKLFF. The CDR3 bases are TGCGCCAGCAGCCTCCAGGGACAGGGGGGCGAAAAACTGTTTTTT.

This clonotype was counted between two and nine times. The chain is built from TRBV7-9 and TRBJ2-2; unclear D gene. CDR1 and CDR2 (germline): SEHNR, FQNEAQ (reference sequence). The CDR3 is made up of 11 amino acids. V lost 8 bases to trimming and J lost 7 bases, with 8 bases between them. The CDR3 coding sequence is TGTGCCAGCGCACAATACGGGGAGCTGTTTTTT. This translates into CASAQYGELFF.

This clonotype was observed a handful of times. This chain uses TRBV12-3 or TRBV12-4 with TRBJ1-6; D gene unclear. V was cut by 1 base and J by 9 bases, with 13 bases left in between. The CDR3 is 15 residues long. For the CDR3, the DNA is TGTGCCAGCAGTTTAGTCACGGGGTCGGGTTCACCCCTCCACTTT. It codes for CASSLVTGSGSPLHF.